This T cell receptor (beta chain) is drawn from a study of yellow fever vaccine responses in identical twins. Study results and limitations: It has been reported that, in twins, the vaccine T cell response seemed partly convergent and partly personalized.

TCRdb re-called the RT-PCR reads through MiXCR, storing one row per CDR3 protein. Of approximately 3,000 distinct CDR3 sequences listed, over 70% were seen once; the top ten hold more than 1.5%. V was pared by 3 bases and J by 5 bases, with 10 bases between. This CDR3 comprises 14 residues. With respect to this clonotype: The antigen remains undetermined.

The TCR comes from a woman in her late teens or twenties who received the yellow fever vaccine. The sequenced sample was T cells from blood (PBMCs), unsorted or a sorted subset (not recorded which), obtained before or after yellow fever vaccination (not recorded which). The V gene is TRBV7-1, the J gene TRBJ1-4; D not resolved. TRBV7-1 is an open reading frame whose function is uncertain. The CDR3 region has the DNA TGTGCCAGCAGCTCGAACAGCGGGAATGAAAAACTGTTTTTT. Its protein product is CASSSNSGNEKLFF.